The 17 T cell receptor beta chains below come from one sample, sequenced in a study of identical twins. TCRdb re-derived calls from the 5' RACE reads in MiXCR, one entry per CDR3 protein. The sample lists about 240,000 distinct CDR3 sequences; 9.5% to 15% were seen once. The sample also formed part of further work on yellow fever vaccine responses in identical twins.

The sample comprised memory (CD45RO+) T cells sorted from blood. All receptors derive from a woman in her late teens or twenties in good health.

The sample holds a few counts of this clonotype. The rearrangement links TRBV12-3 or TRBV12-4 to TRBJ1-1; D remains ambiguous. V was shortened by 6 bases and J by 8 bases, with 13 bases between the two germline ends. The CDR3 length is 12 residues. The CDR3 DNA follows: TGTGCCAGCAGCGCTCCTTTTAGGGAAGCTTTCTTT. Protein: CASSAPFREAFF.

The genes are TRBV4-3 and TRBJ2-3; TRBD2 is a possible D gene (6 bases). This CDR3 has 19 residues. Trimming removed 0 bases at V and 2 bases at J, with 21 bases between. The germline gives CDR1 LGHNA, CDR2 YSLEER. Written as DNA, the CDR3 is TGCGCCAGCAGCCAAGATCGTGATAGCGGCGCCTCAAACACAGATACGCAGTATTTT. Translating it yields CASSQDRDSGASNTDTQYF.

The sample holds a few counts of this clonotype. V usage is TRBV6-1 and J usage is TRBJ2-2; no reliable D call. The V end was cut by 5 bases, the J end by 4 bases, with 20 bases between. Looked up from germline, CDR1 is MNHNS and CDR2 is SASEGT. The CDR3 spans 17 residues. The DNA of the CDR3 is TGTGCCAGCAGTCCGAATACCGGGCTGGGAAGCACCGGGGAGCTGTTTTTT. Amino acid sequence: CASSPNTGLGSTGELFF.

The table lists this clonotype with many counts. This rearrangement joins TRBV29-1 to TRBJ2-6, with D hard to call. The CDR3 length is 18 residues. CDR1 and CDR2 from the germline V gene are SQVTM and ANQGSEA. V was trimmed by 3 bases and J by 0 bases, leaving 18 bases between them. CDR3 coding DNA: TGCAGCGTTGATATCCTCAGTTTGAATGACTCTGGGGCCAACGTCCTGACTTTC. This sequence encodes CSVDILSLNDSGANVLTF.

The gene calls are TRBV12-3 or TRBV12-4 and TRBJ1-4; no definite D call. V was shortened by 3 bases and J by 0 bases, with 8 bases between the two germline ends. CDR3 length: 15 amino acids. DNA for the CDR3: TGTGCCAGCAGTTTGTTGAGTGCAACTAATGAAAAACTGTTTTTT. Translated, it gives CASSLLSATNEKLFF.

This rearrangement joins TRBV29-1 to TRBJ2-1; tentative D call: TRBD1 (6 bases). V dropped 6 bases and J dropped 5 bases, with 8 bases sitting between them. CDR3 length: 11 amino acids. In germline, CDR1 is SQVTM, CDR2 ANQGSEA. The CDR3 DNA sequence: TGCAGCGTGGGACAAGACAATGAGCAGTTCTTC. Translated: CSVGQDNEQFF.

This clonotype was seen only a few times. The chain uses TRBV5-1 and TRBJ2-3; 8 bases are shared with TRBD2. The CDR3 length is 15 residues. V was clipped by 3 bases and J by 7 bases; unmatched bases: 10. Germline CDR1 and CDR2: SGHRS and YFSETQ. Here the CDR3 reads CASSSAGGDGYTQYF. CDR3 nucleotides: TGCGCCAGCAGCTCGGCGGGGGGAGATGGTTATACGCAGTATTTT.

The chain employs TRBV7-2 and TRBJ2-7; no clear D gene. In germline, CDR1 is SGHTA, CDR2 FQGNSA. V lost 5 bases, J lost 5 bases, and 16 bases lay in between. The CDR3 runs to 14 residues. CDR3 nucleotide sequence: TGTGCCAGCAGCAGTCAATCGTTGGTCCACGAGCAGTACTTC. This sequence encodes CASSSQSLVHEQYF.

The chain has TRBV14 and TRBJ2-7; D tentatively reads TRBD1 or TRBD2 (5 bases each). The CDR3 spans 16 residues. V was pared by 3 bases and J by 6 bases, with 21 bases between. CDR1 and CDR2 (germline): SGHDN, FVKESK. The DNA of the CDR3 is TGTGCCAGCAGCCAGGGGGAGAGAAGGGGCCTGACCGAGCAGTACTTC. Its translation is CASSQGERRGLTEQYF.

This clonotype appeared a few times. The chain links TRBV29-1 to TRBJ2-2, with D perhaps assigned TRBD1 or TRBD2 (5 bases each). The CDR3 has 14 amino acids. V was trimmed by 3 bases and J by 1 base, leaving 9 bases between them. CDR1 SQVTM and CDR2 ANQGSEA come from the germline V gene. CDR3 coding DNA: TGCAGCGTTGACCGGGACGGGAACACCGGGGAGCTGTTTTTT. Protein: CSVDRDGNTGELFF.

In its sample, this clonotype was seen a few times. The chain uses TRBV15 and TRBJ2-2, with 9 positions matching TRBD1. Trimming cost V 5 bases and J 6 bases; bases outside gene matches: 7. This CDR3 contains 15 residues. Germline V lookup: CDR1 LNHNV, CDR2 YYDKDF (reference sequence). CDR3 sequence reads: CATSWDRDRAGELFF. In nucleotides, the CDR3 is TGTGCCACCAGCTGGGACAGGGATCGGGCCGGGGAGCTGTTTTTT.

This clonotype was picked up a small number of times. The genes are TRBV19 and TRBJ2-4, with D possibly matching TRBD1 (6 bases). CDR1 and CDR2 (germline): LNHDA, SQIVND (reference sequence). V was clipped by 6 bases and J by 0 bases, with 9 bases between them. CDR3 length: 14 amino acids. This CDR3 is CASRSQGAKNIQYF. In DNA, the CDR3 is TGTGCCAGTAGGTCACAGGGAGCCAAAAACATTCAGTACTTC.

This clonotype was seen ten or more times. The chain has TRBV27 and TRBJ2-1; 10 positions match TRBD2. The CDR3 contains 15 residues. V shed 6 bases, J shed 3 bases, and the junction held 5 bases outside the gene matches. Germline CDR1 is MNHEY and CDR2 is SMNVEV (reference sequence). CDR3 coding DNA: TGTGCCAGCAGCCGACTAGCGGGTCACTACAATGAGCAGTTCTTC. Protein: CASSRLAGHYNEQFF.

The V call is TRBV7-9, the J call TRBJ2-5, with 7 bases matching TRBD2. The CDR3 totals 14 residues. Germline V gene lookup returns CDR1 SEHNR and CDR2 FQNEAQ (reference sequence). The V segment lost 0 bases and the J segment 7 bases; nucleotides outside the gene matches: 5. CDR3 amino acids: CASSLAGGPGTQYF. The CDR3 coding sequence is TGTGCCAGCAGCTTAGCGGGAGGGCCGGGGACCCAGTACTTC. Complete variable domain (other parts from reference TRBV7-9 and TRBJ2-5): DTGVSQNPRHKITKRGQNVTFRCDPISEHNRLYWYRQTLGQGPEFLTYFQNEAQLEKSRLLSDRFSAERPKGSFSTLEIQRTEQGDSAMYLCASSLAGGPGTQYFGPGTRLLVL.

This clonotype showed up many times. This chain joins TRBV3-1 and TRBJ2-1, with D possibly TRBD1 on 6 matching bases. V lost 1 base and J lost 3, with 13 bases in between. CDR1 and CDR2 from the germline V gene are LGHDT and YNNKEL (reference sequence). The CDR3 covers 16 residues. The CDR3 reads CASSQGPQGNYNEQFF. CDR3 bases: TGTGCCAGCAGCCAAGGTCCGCAGGGGAACTACAATGAGCAGTTCTTC.

A few counts support this clonotype. The chain is built from TRBV12-3 or TRBV12-4 and TRBJ2-2; D is unresolved. V dropped 5 bases and J dropped 4 bases, with 8 bases sitting between them. The CDR3 runs 13 residues. This CDR3 is CASSTSPTGELFF. The CDR3 coding sequence is TGTGCCAGCAGTACGTCACCCACCGGGGAGCTGTTTTTT.

This clonotype has a count of ten or more. The chain is built from TRBV27 and TRBJ1-2, with TRBD1 matching over 8 bases. The CDR3 extends over 15 amino acids. The ends lost 5 bases at V and 4 bases at J; junction bases unmatched: 9. CDR1 MNHEY and CDR2 SMNVEV come from the germline V gene (reference sequence). The CDR3 bases are TGTGCCAGCAGTCCCCCCGGACAGGGAGGCTATGGCTACACCTTC. Translating it yields CASSPPGQGGYGYTF.